The source of this TCR beta chain is a study of ipilimumab plus nivolumab after autologous stem cell transplantation. Study-wide context: Median doses per patient: a few ipilimumab, under 10 nivolumab. The DLBCL cohort had primary refractory and relapsed disease, with 18-month progression-free survival of about 86% and 29%.

The table came from immunoSEQ multiplex PCR; TCRdb's copy has only in-frame clones and leaves some out. The table records over 75,000 clones, about 83% of them present only once. Germline V gene lookup returns CDR1 SGHRS and CDR2 YFSETQ. Trimming shortened V by 0 bases and J by 2 bases, and 8 bases separated the two germline ends. The CDR3 contains 14 residues. This clonotype originated in a male donor with diffuse large B-cell lymphoma. The chain is built from TRBV5-1 and TRBJ2-5; D might be TRBD2 (5 bases). The specimen comprised PBMCs, sampled in a trial of ipilimumab plus nivolumab as post-transplant consolidation. CDR3: CASSLGTGQETQYF. The DNA for the CDR3 is TGCGCCAGCAGCTTGGGCACGGGGCAAGAGACCCAGTACTTC.